This T cell receptor (beta chain) was recorded in a study of regulatory T cells in long-lasting Graves disease. Points from the study as a whole: Persistent patients had a count of shared public clonotypes (over 2,500) that exceeded that of new patients (about 870).

Trimming took 5 bases from V and 6 from J; bases not matched to a gene: 14. Germline V CDR1 and CDR2: SEHNR, FQNEAQ (reference sequence). CDR3 length: 17 amino acids. This clonotype turned up a few times. The target antigen is unknown. Time point in this sample: persistent/refractory GD, antithyroid drugs over 5 years with positive TRAb. PBMCs provided the RNA from which the TCR library was made. Construction of the TCR beta libraries employed iRepertoire HTBI primers in conjunction with Arm-PCR of CDR3 regions. Source study methods: Samples collectively showed 62 TRBV and roughly 15 TRBJ segments. TCRdb fed the multiplex PCR reads into MiXCR, producing one record per CDR3 protein. V and J calls and clone size were set by TCRdb, not the authors. This repertoire shows a few hundred thousand distinct CDR3 sequences, 21% found once; its top ten account for 14%.

The sequence came from a female donor with Graves disease. V usage is TRBV7-9 and J usage is TRBJ2-2; 8 nucleotides match TRBD1. Specimen: peripheral blood mononuclear cells (PBMCs), collected when the disease was refractory, from a patient treated with antithyroid drugs. The CDR3: CASSPPGRTGFAGELFF. The CDR3 region has the DNA TGTGCCAGCAGCCCTCCCGGCAGGACAGGGTTCGCCGGGGAGCTGTTTTTT.